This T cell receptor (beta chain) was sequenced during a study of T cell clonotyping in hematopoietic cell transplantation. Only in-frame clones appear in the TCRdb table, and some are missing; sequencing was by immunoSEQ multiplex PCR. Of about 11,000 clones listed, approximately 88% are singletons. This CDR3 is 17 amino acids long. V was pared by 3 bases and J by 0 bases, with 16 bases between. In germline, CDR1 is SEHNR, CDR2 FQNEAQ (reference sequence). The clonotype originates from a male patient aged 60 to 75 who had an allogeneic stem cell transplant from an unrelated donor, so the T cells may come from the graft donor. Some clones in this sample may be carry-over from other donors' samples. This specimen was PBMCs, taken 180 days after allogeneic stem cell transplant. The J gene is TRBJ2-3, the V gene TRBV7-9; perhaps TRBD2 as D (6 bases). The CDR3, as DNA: TGTGCCAGCAGCTTCCCCGGGACTTCAATTAGCACAGATACGCAGTATTTT. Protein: CASSFPGTSISTDTQYF. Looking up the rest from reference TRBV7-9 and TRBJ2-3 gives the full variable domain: DTGVSQNPRHKITKRGQNVTFRCDPISEHNRLYWYRQTLGQGPEFLTYFQNEAQLEKSRLLSDRFSAERPKGSFSTLEIQRTEQGDSAMYLCASSFPGTSISTDTQYFGPGTRLTVL.